This T cell receptor (beta chain) was profiled in a study of cytomegalovirus exposure and HLA in healthy donors (dated by TCRdb to 2015 to 2018). The study in broad terms: An earlier analysis of about 560 of the donors reported around 280 Gb of sequence data and roughly 120 million unique TCR beta sequences obtained from 150 million to 200 million T cells. An early release covering roughly 580 HLA-typed donors comprised approximately 290 gigabases of sequencing data and around 80 million unique TCR sequences. Of the roughly 400 genotyped donors, approximately 80% fell in the genetic ancestry cluster associated with self-reported Caucasian donors. The study was designed to test whether signatures of past pathogen exposure could be identified by cataloging public T cell receptors. The T cell repertoires of around 670 subjects were profiled by immunosequencing and related to cytomegalovirus serostatus. In addition to the first cohort of hundreds of subjects, a separate validation cohort of approximately 130 different subjects was used. To predict cytomegalovirus infection status, the study brought together high-throughput TCR immunosequencing, statistical association of individual TCRs with disease status, and machine learning. In a later analysis, previously published TCR beta repertoires from 670 or so donors were re-analyzed and high-resolution HLA genotyping was added so that TCR occurrence patterns could be studied. The later analysis used no new phenotypic data to find candidate immune exposures, relying instead on TCR beta sequences and their occurrence across donors. An earlier analysis of 500 to 650 of the donors applied high-throughput TCR beta sequencing to assess whether each TCR beta V gene segment acted as functional or pseudogenic. Donor age, sex, ethnicity and CMV serostatus were collected together with the repertoire data. Genome-wide SNP genotypes for about 65% of the roughly 700 donors were used in a later genetic analysis, which treated that subset as a discovery cohort. All discovery cohort repertoires had been generated on a single sequencing platform. HLA typing covered class I and class II loci at four-digit resolution. The number of donors typed differed by locus, with about 629-630 for A, B, C, DRB1 and DQB1, around 560 for DQA1, 600 to 610 for DPA1, and some 440 for DPB1. Four to six DR-DQ haplotypes were handled as single units for association and clustering, since linkage in the cohort was strong. Across some 400 genotyped donors of the cohort, an average of roughly 250,000 unique TCR beta nucleotide sequences per donor were sequenced, and roughly 17% of those sequences were non-productive. Results and caveats for the whole study, not just this receptor: Several of the top co-occurrence clusters appeared to be linked to parvovirus B19, influenza, CMV and Epstein-Barr virus, according to a later analysis. Because the 87-base-pair reads could not distinguish some IMGT-functional V segments, including TRBV6-2 and TRBV6-3, those segments were excluded. A total of 150 to 200 TCR beta chains were listed by the study as associated with cytomegalovirus. Cytomegalovirus status was reported to be diagnosed by the classifier with high specificity and sensitivity in both the original and validation cohorts. In an earlier analysis of 587 of the donors, most TCR beta V segments were observed in productive rearrangements about 90% or about 30% of the time, broadly matching IMGT annotations. A later analysis found that most CMV-associated TCR beta chains appeared HLA-restricted, with HLA associations seemingly driven largely by CMV exposure. In vitro tests confirmed that a few of the cytomegalovirus-associated TCR beta chains recognize cytomegalovirus antigens. Presence/absence analyses assumed roughly uniform sequencing depth across donors, an assumption that may not hold. When HLA alleles, especially DR and DQ, strongly co-occurred, attributing TCR associations to individual alleles was difficult. According to a later analysis, TCR association rates differed among HLA loci, with DRB1 alleles showing the most associated TCRs and HLA-C alleles showing the fewest. Only TCR beta chains were sequenced in this cohort, and the absence of alpha or paired-chain data limited detectable features. The authors suggested that the approach could potentially be extended to other disease states and immunological phenotypes. Correlated functional status among segregating V segments might reflect linkage disequilibrium, but an unknown experimental factor could not be ruled out. In a later genetic analysis, a missense DCLRE1C variant was associated with V-gene and J-gene trimming of TCR beta chains, and the association was replicated in an independent cohort. A group of highly shared sequence variants was considered likely to be a technical artifact of the sequencing pipeline. Specific HLA alleles were associated with 15,000 to 20,000 TCR beta sequences at a false discovery rate of 0.05 in a later analysis. A further reported finding was that TCR beta sequences accurately predicted the HLA-A and HLA-B alleles for most subjects in the first cohort. Because counts were too low, about 18 rarely observed V segments, including chromosome 9 orphons, were left out of the earlier analysis of a few hundred of the donors. While some public TCRs were present in many individuals, most TCR sequences turned up only very rarely across donors. Compared with equally common non-associated chains, HLA-associated TCR beta chains in a later analysis were more clonally expanded and had lower generation probabilities. Because HLA typing was missing for some donors at each locus, association tests included only the typed subset. A later genetic analysis reported fewer N-insertions in productive TCRs among donors in an Asian-associated ancestry cluster than the roughly 700-donor mean. For the cohort, immune exposure information was limited to CMV serostatus.

Note on this clone: There is no known antigen for this receptor. No much larger clone is present one base from it, and per-base qualities are unavailable.

Receptor amplification or capture employed the immunoSEQ multiplex PCR assay. For the multiplex PCR, a mixture combining 60 forward primers for TCR Vbeta segments and 13 reverse primers for TCR Jbeta segments was used. A multiplex PCR assay on genomic DNA amplified the CDR3 region of rearranged TCR beta genes. The Illumina HiSeq System was used to sequence the amplified TCR beta libraries as 87-base-pair reads. In the source study's methods: A later analysis counted tens of millions of unique TCR beta chains across the 700 or so repertoires, and some 11 million of these chains were shared by at least two donors. To remove PCR and sequencing errors, raw reads were error-corrected and collapsed into unique sequences using a nearest-neighbor algorithm that merged closely related sequences. CDR3 sequences were aligned to IMGT reference sequences to assign V, D and J gene segments. For a sequence to be retained, at least a six-nucleotide match to both a V gene segment and a J gene segment was required. Rearrangements were classified as productive when the CDR3 lacked stop codons and remained in frame with V and J, and all other rearrangements were classified as non-productive. Following IMGT convention, CDR3 was defined as the stretch from the second conserved V-encoded cysteine up to the conserved J-encoded phenylalanine. The earlier analysis of some 550 of the donors excluded any sequence lacking an unambiguous match to a single V gene segment. An earlier analysis of 587 of the donors called V segments functional above 56.7% productive rearrangements and segregating when the between-donor standard deviation exceeded 5%. To diagnose cytomegalovirus status from the catalog of TCR beta chain sequences, a statistical classification framework was built. In a later analysis, TCR nucleotide sequences were compared against IMGT/GENE-DB human TR gene sequences so that V and J genes could be assigned. A later analysis assigned CDR3 sequences and most-parsimonious VDJ recombination scenarios with the TCRdist pipeline. In a later analysis, each TCR beta chain was defined by its CDR3 amino acid sequence together with its V-gene family, and reads without a unique V-gene family were excluded. A later analysis removed over 500 highly shared, low-generation-probability nucleotide sequences to deal with suspected cross-contamination and a sequencing artifact. In a later analysis, a clonal expansion index for each public chain was calculated from normalized within-repertoire ranks of inferred template counts. Generation probabilities in a later analysis came from a VDJ recombination model fitted to out-of-frame rearrangements, and those results were checked against IGoR. A later analysis scored TCR-TCR, TCR-HLA and TCR-CMV co-occurrence with hypergeometric tests, applying a repertoire-size bias correction to TCR pairs. To estimate false discovery rates, a later analysis permuted the HLA or CMV assignments 20 times. In a later analysis, co-occurring TCRs were grouped using DBSCAN, with TCRdist sequence similarity added in when clustering inside HLA-allele-positive subsets. For co-occurrence clustering, repertoires with fewer than 30,000 or more than 120,000 public chains were excluded, along with five repertoires with anomalous nucleotide sharing. Held by TCRdb, this immuneACCESS table contains in-frame sequences only and omits some clones. Under half of the omission traces to an unresolved V gene where checked; the cause of the rest is unknown. D and trimming come from the DNA, and the V and J calls and clone size come from that table. The sample table lists about 200,000 clones, approximately 80% of them with a count of one. The ten largest clonotypes hold 2.9% of the sample.

The germline ends are 12 bases apart after V is trimmed by 4 bases and J by 2 bases. Including the terminal cysteine and phenylalanine, the CDR3 comprises 15 residues. Just CDR3 DNA is preserved here, 45 bases in frame from base 1. The germline V gene specifies LGHNA as CDR1 and YNFKEQ as CDR2. The cohort consisted of some 670 healthy bone marrow donors. At the time of sampling, every cohort member was nominally healthy, though immune exposures that went unrecorded were likely present. The donor tested CMV seronegative and was one of the 352 seronegative cohort members. Every donor gave a peripheral blood sample, and the peripheral blood mononuclear cells from that sample were used for TCR beta sequencing. Genomic DNA extraction from the blood cell samples was performed with the Qiagen DNeasy Blood Extraction Kit.

The sample was PBMCs. This TCR was sampled from a man in his thirties or forties in good health and CMV-seronegative. This sequence uses TRBV4-2 and TRBJ1-3; the D gene remains uncertain. CDR3 loop: CASSPGGRTGNTIYF. The bases are TGTGCCAGCAGCCCCGGAGGGCGTACTGGAAACACCATATATTTT.